This TCR beta chain came from a study of identical twins. Study-level results: Some out-of-frame alpha sequences were shared by twins, and these showed excess low generation probability. Modelling underestimated the level of out-of-frame TCR alpha sharing observed in monozygotic twins.

Unique molecular identifiers were in the cDNA, with template-switch universal primer binding. One entry per CDR3 protein results from TCRdb running MiXCR on the 5' RACE reads. Among hundreds of thousands of distinct CDR3 sequences listed, under 8.5% were seen once. This CDR3 contains 20 residues. V shed 3 bases and J 0 bases; nucleotides not matched to a gene: 13. The V gene's germline CDR1 is SGHAT and CDR2 FQNNGV. Concerning this clonotype itself: The target antigen is unknown.

Only healthy Caucasians were included as donors. These same data were also listed under a study on yellow fever vaccine responses in identical twins.

Material for sequencing was PBMCs. The sequence came from a woman between 18 and 29 years old in good health. The chain uses TRBV11-2 and TRBJ2-6; the match to TRBD1 covers 8 bases. The CDR3 is CASSFVIRRDRISGANVLTF. The DNA of the CDR3 is TGTGCCAGCAGCTTCGTTATCCGCCGGGACAGGATCTCTGGGGCCAACGTCCTGACTTTC.